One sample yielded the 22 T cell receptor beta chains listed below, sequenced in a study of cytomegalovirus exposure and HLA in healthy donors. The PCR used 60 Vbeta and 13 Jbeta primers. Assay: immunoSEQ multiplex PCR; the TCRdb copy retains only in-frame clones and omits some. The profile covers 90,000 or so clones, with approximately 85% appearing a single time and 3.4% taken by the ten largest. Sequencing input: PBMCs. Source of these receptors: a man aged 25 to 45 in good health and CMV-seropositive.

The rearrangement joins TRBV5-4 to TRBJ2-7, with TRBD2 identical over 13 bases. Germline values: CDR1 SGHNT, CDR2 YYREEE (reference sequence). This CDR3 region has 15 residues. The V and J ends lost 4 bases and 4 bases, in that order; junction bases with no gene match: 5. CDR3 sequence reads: CASSQGLAGLYEQYF. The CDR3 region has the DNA TGTGCCAGCAGCCAGGGACTAGCGGGACTGTACGAGCAGTACTTC.

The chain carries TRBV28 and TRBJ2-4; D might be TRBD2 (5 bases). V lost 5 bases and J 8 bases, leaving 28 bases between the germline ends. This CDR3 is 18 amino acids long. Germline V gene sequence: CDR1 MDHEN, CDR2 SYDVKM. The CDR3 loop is CASSVIPVRSIEGDIQYF. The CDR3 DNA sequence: TGTGCCAGCAGTGTGATACCCGTCCGTTCTATTGAGGGAGACATTCAGTACTTC.

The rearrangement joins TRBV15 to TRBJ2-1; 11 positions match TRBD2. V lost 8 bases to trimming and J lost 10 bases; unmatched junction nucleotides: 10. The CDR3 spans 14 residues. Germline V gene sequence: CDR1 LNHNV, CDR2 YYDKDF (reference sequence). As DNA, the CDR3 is TGTGCCACCCACCCTATGACTAGCGGGAAGGAGCAGTTCTTC. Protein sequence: CATHPMTSGKEQFF.

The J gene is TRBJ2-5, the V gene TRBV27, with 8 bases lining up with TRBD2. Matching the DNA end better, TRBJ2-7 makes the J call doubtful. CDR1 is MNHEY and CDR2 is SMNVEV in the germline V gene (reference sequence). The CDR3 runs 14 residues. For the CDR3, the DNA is TGTGCCAGCAGTTCCCCGGGACTAGGTTACGAGCAGTACTTC. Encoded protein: CASSSPGLGYEQYF.

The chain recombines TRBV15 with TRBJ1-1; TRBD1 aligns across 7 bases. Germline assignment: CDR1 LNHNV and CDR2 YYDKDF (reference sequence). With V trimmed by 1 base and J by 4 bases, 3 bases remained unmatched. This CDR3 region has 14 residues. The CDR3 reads CATSRVNRGTEAFF. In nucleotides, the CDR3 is TGTGCCACCAGCAGAGTCAACAGGGGCACTGAAGCTTTCTTT.

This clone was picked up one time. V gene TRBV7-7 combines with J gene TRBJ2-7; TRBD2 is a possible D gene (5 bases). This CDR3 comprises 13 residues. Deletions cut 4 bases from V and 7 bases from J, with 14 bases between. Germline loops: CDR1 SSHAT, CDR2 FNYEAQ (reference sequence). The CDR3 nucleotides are TGTGCCAGCAGCTCTACAAGACTAAGGGAGCAGTACTTC. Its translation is CASSSTRLREQYF.

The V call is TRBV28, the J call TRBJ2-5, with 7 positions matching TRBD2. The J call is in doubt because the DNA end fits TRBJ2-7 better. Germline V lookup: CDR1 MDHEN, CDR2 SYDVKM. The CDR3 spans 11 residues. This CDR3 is CATGLAYEQYF. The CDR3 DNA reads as TGTGCCACAGGACTAGCCTACGAGCAGTACTTC.

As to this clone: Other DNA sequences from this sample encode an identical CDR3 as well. CDR3 bases: TGTGCCAGCAGCTTTTTAGCGGGAGCCGGCACAGATACGCAGTATTTT. It translates to CASSFLAGAGTDTQYF. This chain uses TRBV11-2 with TRBJ2-3, with 9 bases identical to TRBD2. The CDR3 contains 16 residues. V was clipped by 3 bases and J by 1 base; unmatched bases: 5. CDR1 SGHAT and CDR2 FQNNGV come from the germline V gene.

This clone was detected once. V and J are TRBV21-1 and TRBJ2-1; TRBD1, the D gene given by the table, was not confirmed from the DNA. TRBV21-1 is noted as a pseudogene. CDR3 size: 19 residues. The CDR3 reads CASSKDGPGTGPSYNEQFF. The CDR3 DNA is TGTGCCAGCAGCAAAGACGGGCCCGGGACAGGGCCTTCCTACAATGAGCAGTTCTTC.

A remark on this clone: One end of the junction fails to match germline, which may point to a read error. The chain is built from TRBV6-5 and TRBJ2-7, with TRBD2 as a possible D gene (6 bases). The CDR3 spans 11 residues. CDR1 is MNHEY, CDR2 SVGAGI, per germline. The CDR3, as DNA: TGTGCCAGCAGTTCCCGACTAGGCTCCTTCTTC. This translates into CASSSRLGSFF.

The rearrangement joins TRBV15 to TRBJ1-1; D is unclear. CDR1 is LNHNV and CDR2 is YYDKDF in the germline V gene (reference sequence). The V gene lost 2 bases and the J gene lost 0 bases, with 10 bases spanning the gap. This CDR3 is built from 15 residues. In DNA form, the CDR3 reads TGTGCCACCAGCAGATCGGGGAGCCTGAACACTGAAGCTTTCTTT. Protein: CATSRSGSLNTEAFF.

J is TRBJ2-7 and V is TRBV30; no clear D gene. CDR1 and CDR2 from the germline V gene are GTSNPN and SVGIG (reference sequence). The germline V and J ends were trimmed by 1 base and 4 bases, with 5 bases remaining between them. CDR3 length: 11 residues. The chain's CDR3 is CAWSGVYEQYF. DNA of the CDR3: TGTGCCTGGAGTGGAGTGTACGAGCAGTACTTC. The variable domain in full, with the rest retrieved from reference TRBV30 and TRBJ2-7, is SQTIHQWPATLVQPVGSPLSLECTVEGTSNPNLYWYRQAAGRGLQLLFYSVGIGQISSEVPQNLSASRPQDRQFILSSKKLLLSDSGFYLCAWSGVYEQYFGPGTRLTVT.

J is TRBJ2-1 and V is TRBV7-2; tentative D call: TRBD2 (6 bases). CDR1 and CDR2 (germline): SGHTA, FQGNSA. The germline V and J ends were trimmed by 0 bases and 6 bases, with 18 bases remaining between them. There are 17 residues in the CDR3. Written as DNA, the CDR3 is TGTGCCAGCAGCTTAGCGGCCCTGGCTAGCGTGGTCAATGAGCAGTTCTTC. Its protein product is CASSLAALASVVNEQFF. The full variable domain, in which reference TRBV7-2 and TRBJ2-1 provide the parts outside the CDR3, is GAGVSQSPSNKVTEKGKDVELRCDPISGHTALYWYRQSLGQGLEFLIYFQGNSAPDKSGLPSDRFSAERTGGSVSTLTIQRTQQEDSAVYLCASSLAALASVVNEQFFGPGTRLTVL.

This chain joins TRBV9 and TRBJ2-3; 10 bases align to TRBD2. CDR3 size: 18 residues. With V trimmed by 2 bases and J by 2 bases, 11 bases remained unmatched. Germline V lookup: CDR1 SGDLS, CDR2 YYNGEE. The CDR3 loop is CASSVLAGAGSNTDTQYF. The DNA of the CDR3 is TGTGCCAGCAGCGTTCTAGCGGGAGCCGGGTCGAACACAGATACGCAGTATTTT.

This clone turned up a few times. The DNA of the CDR3 is TGTGCCAGCAGCACCGGGACAGCGAACATTCAGTACTTC. It translates to CASSTGTANIQYF. The chain links TRBV7-9 to TRBJ2-4, with TRBD1 identical over 7 bases. Per the germline V gene, CDR1 is SEHNR and CDR2 is FQNEAQ (reference sequence). This CDR3 has 13 amino acids. The junction had 5 bases not matched to a gene; V was cut back by 5 bases and J by 7 bases.

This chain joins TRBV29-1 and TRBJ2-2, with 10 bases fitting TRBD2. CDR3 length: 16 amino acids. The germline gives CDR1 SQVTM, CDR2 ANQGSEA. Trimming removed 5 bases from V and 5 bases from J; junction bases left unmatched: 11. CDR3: CSVSTLAGVRTGELFF. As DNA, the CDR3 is TGCAGCGTTTCAACCCTAGCGGGAGTACGTACCGGGGAGCTGTTTTTT.

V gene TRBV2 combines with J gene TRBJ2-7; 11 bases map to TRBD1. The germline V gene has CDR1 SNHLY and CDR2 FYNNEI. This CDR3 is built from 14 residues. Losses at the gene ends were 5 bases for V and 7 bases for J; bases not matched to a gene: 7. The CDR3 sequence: CASSPDRGPGEQYF. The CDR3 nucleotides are TGTGCCAGCAGTCCGGACAGGGGGCCGGGGGAGCAGTACTTC.

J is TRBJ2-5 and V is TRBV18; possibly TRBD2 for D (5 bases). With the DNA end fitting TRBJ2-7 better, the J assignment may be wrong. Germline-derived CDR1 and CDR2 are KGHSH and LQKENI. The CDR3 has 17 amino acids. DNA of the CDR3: TGTGCCAGCTCACCGCCTTCCGGGAAGGCTAGTCGCTACGAGCAGTACTTC. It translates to CASSPPSGKASRYEQYF.

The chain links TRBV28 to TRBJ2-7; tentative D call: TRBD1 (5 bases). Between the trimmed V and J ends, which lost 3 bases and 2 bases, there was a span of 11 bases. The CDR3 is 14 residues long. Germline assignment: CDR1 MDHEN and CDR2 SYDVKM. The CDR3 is CASSLGLTAYEQYF. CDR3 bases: TGTGCCAGCAGTTTGGGGTTGACAGCCTACGAGCAGTACTTC.

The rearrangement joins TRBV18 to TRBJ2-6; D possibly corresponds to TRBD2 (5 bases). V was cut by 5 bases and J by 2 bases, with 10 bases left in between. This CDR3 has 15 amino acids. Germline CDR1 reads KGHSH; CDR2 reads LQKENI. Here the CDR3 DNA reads TGTGCCAGCTCAACCCTCGGGGCTGGGGCCAACGTCCTGACTTTC. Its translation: CASSTLGAGANVLTF.

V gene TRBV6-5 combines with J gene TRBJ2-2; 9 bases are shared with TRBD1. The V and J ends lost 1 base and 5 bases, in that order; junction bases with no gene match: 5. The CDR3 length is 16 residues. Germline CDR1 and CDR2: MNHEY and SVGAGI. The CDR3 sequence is CASSYLGQGGTGELFF. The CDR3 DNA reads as TGTGCCAGCAGTTACTTGGGACAGGGAGGGACCGGGGAGCTGTTTTTT.

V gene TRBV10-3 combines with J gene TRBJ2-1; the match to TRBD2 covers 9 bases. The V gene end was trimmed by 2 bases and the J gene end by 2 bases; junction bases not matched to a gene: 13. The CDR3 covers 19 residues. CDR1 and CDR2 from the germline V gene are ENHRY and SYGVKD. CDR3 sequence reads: CAISEMSLVSGRTYNEQFF. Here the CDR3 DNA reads TGTGCCATCAGTGAGATGAGTTTGGTCAGCGGGAGGACCTACAATGAGCAGTTCTTC.